The rows below give T cell receptor beta chains drawn from one sample of a study of T cell clonotyping in hematopoietic cell transplantation. The protocol was immunoSEQ multiplex PCR, while the TCRdb copy is restricted to in-frame clones and leaves out a portion. This table holds fewer than 45,000 clones, 80% to 90% found once. The specimen sequenced was peripheral blood mononuclear cells. These receptors were taken from a woman aged 40 to 50 in good health. Some clones in this sample may be carry-over from other donors' samples. Each CDR3 is given with its conserved first and last residue. Fields, in order: CDR3 protein, CDR3 DNA, clone size, D gene, V gene, J gene. The D gene is left open where the match is weak. Expanded clones get a size class; other rows say once, few or many, or leave the size out.

CASSRTGDEEKLFF	TGCGCCAGCAGCCGAACAGGGGACGAGGAAAAACTGTTTTTT	NA	TRBD1	TRBV4-1	TRBJ1-4
CASSSDRGFGYTF	TGTGCCAGCAGCTCGGACAGGGGATTTGGCTACACCTTC	NA	TRBD1	TRBV7-3	TRBJ1-2
CASSFGTGDTEAFF	TGTGCCAGCAGTTTCGGGACAGGGGACACTGAAGCTTTCTTT	NA	TRBD1	TRBV28	TRBJ1-1
CSVGQVNTEAFF	TGCAGCGTGGGTCAGGTGAACACTGAAGCTTTCTTT	NA	NA	TRBV29-1	TRBJ1-1
CASSELQVRQYF	TGTGCCAGCAGTGAACTACAGGTCCGTCAGTACTTC	NA	NA	TRBV2	TRBJ2-4
CPPPQGEETNTEAFF	TGTCCCCCGCCACAGGGAGAGGAGACGAACACTGAAGCTTTCTTT	NA	NA	TRBV7-5	TRBJ1-1
CASNSGQGSEAFF	NA	NA	NA	TRBV28	TRBJ1-1
CASSLTSGVEQYF	TGTGCCAGCAGCCTTACCTCAGGGGTCGAGCAGTACTTC	NA	NA	TRBV11-2	TRBJ2-7
CASSQRTGNVLYGYTF	TGTGCCAGCAGTCAACGGACCGGAAACGTTCTATATGGCTACACCTTC	NA	NA	TRBV6-6	TRBJ1-2
CASSSGTNTGELFF	TGTGCCAGCAGCTCCGGGACAAACACCGGGGAGCTGTTTTTT	NA	NA	TRBV5-6	TRBJ2-2
CASSYRREQPQHF	TGTGCCAGCAGTTATAGGCGGGAACAGCCCCAGCATTTT	NA	NA	TRBV6-6	TRBJ1-5
CASSLVDRVSGNTIYF	TGTGCCAGCAGCTTAGTTGACAGGGTCTCTGGAAACACCATATATTTT	NA	TRBD1	TRBV7-2	TRBJ1-3
CASSLGVGGAAYNEKLFF	TGCGCCAGCAGCTTGGGGGTGGGAGGAGCAGCCTATAATGAAAAACTGTTTTTT	NA	NA	TRBV5-1	TRBJ1-4
CASSLFQNQPQHF	TGTGCCAGCAGTTTGTTTCAGAATCAGCCCCAGCATTTT	NA	NA	TRBV6-5	TRBJ1-5
CASSLTSGTYNEQFF	TGTGCCAGCAGCCTGACTAGCGGTACCTACAATGAGCAGTTCTTC	NA	TRBD2	TRBV9	TRBJ2-1
CASSDSQGAFTNEKLFF	TGTGCCAGCAGTGACTCACAGGGGGCTTTCACTAATGAAAAACTGTTTTTT	NA	TRBD1	TRBV25-1	TRBJ1-4
CASSIVPTGPDTEAFF	TGTGCCAGTAGTATCGTCCCGACAGGTCCTGACACTGAAGCTTTCTTT	NA	NA	TRBV19	TRBJ1-1
CASSPGSSLNYGYTF	TGTGCCAGCAGCCCAGGGTCATCTCTCAACTATGGCTACACCTTC	NA	NA	TRBV16	TRBJ1-2
CASRPGQNYGYTF	TGTGCCAGCAGGCCGGGACAGAACTATGGCTACACCTTC	NA	TRBD1	TRBV28	TRBJ1-2
CASSVTGDYGYTF	TGTGCCAGCAGTGTGACAGGGGACTATGGCTACACCTTC	few	TRBD1	TRBV2	TRBJ1-2
CASSTRGSQFWQYF	TGTGCCAGCAGCACCCGGGGGAGTCAGTTCTGGCAGTACTTC	NA	NA	TRBV7-2	TRBJ2-7
CAISVSGAQDTQYF	TGTGCCATCAGTGTGTCAGGGGCACAAGATACGCAGTATTTT	NA	NA	TRBV10-3	TRBJ2-3
CASSSLTGGDTEAFF	TGTGCCAGCAGCTCGTTGACAGGGGGGGACACTGAAGCTTTCTTT	NA	TRBD1	TRBV7-8	TRBJ1-1
CASRVQGNTEAFF	TGTGCCAGCAGAGTACAGGGAAATACTGAAGCTTTCTTT	NA	NA	TRBV2	TRBJ1-1
CASSEDHPRQPQHF	TGTGCCAGCAGTGAAGATCATCCTAGACAGCCCCAGCATTTT	NA	NA	TRBV2	TRBJ1-5
CSARAYNEQFF	TGCAGTGCTAGAGCTTACAATGAGCAGTTCTTC	NA	NA	TRBV20-1	TRBJ2-1
CASSQDLGARAFF	TGTGCCAGCAGCCAAGATCTTGGGGCGCGGGCTTTCTTT	NA	NA	TRBV14	TRBJ1-1